What follows are 14 T cell receptor beta chains derived from one specimen sequenced in a study of memory CD4+ T cells and cytomegalovirus serostatus. Single viable CD3+CD4+CD8-CD45RO+ cells were sorted as the memory CD4+ T cells. TCRdb's table, derived via immunoSEQ multiplex PCR, lists solely in-frame clones and lacks some. This table holds 28,000 or so clones, 75% to 80% found once. The sequencing sample was made of memory CD4+ T cells from blood. The receptors were sampled from an adult in good health and CMV-seronegative.

The CDR3 spells CASSLGPADVLDTQYF. CDR3 coding DNA: TGTGCCAGCAGCTTAGGTCCGGCGGATGTACTAGATACGCAGTATTTT. This chain links TRBV7-2 with TRBJ2-3; no definite D call. This CDR3 region has 16 residues. Germline CDR1 is SGHTA and CDR2 is FQGNSA. V dropped 1 base and J dropped 5 bases, with 16 bases sitting between them.

The rearrangement links TRBV2 to TRBJ1-3; a weak D match, TRBD1 (6 bases). Deletions cut 8 bases from V and 0 bases from J, with 8 bases between. The CDR3 loop spans 13 amino acids. CDR1 and CDR2 (germline): SNHLY, FYNNEI. The CDR3 protein is CASLQGSGNTIYF. The CDR3 region has the DNA TGTGCCAGCCTACAGGGCTCTGGAAACACCATATATTTT.

The chain carries TRBV27 and TRBJ2-3, with D hard to call. Trimming removed 7 bases from V and 0 bases from J, with 14 bases in between. CDR1 MNHEY and CDR2 SMNVEV come from the germline V gene (reference sequence). CDR3 length: 15 amino acids. This CDR3 reads CASTSATTSTDTQYF. CDR3 nucleotides: TGTGCCAGCACTTCGGCAACTACTAGCACAGATACGCAGTATTTT.

The chain links TRBV7-2 to TRBJ1-5; D is uncertain. Germline values: CDR1 SGHTA, CDR2 FQGNSA. The germline V and J ends were trimmed by 2 bases and 1 base, with 3 bases remaining between them. The CDR3 is 13 amino acids. The CDR3 nucleotides are TGTGCCAGCAGCTTAATCAGCAATCAGCCCCAGCATTTT. Encoded protein: CASSLISNQPQHF.

This rearrangement joins TRBV29-1 to TRBJ1-5; 7 bases map to TRBD1. CDR1 is SQVTM and CDR2 is ANQGSEA in the germline V gene. V was clipped by 6 bases and J by 5 bases; unmatched bases: 7. The CDR3 loop spans 13 amino acids. The CDR3 sequence is CSVRGDGDQPQHF. Here the CDR3 DNA reads TGCAGCGTCAGGGGGGACGGCGATCAGCCCCAGCATTTT.

V gene TRBV6-5 combines with J gene TRBJ1-6; D gene unclear. The CDR3 spans 13 residues. Trimming took off 9 bases at V and 1 base at J, with 7 bases between the two ends. CDR1 is MNHEY, CDR2 SVGAGI, per germline. CDR3 sequence (DNA): TGTGCCAGTAAGAGGTCCTATAATTCACCCCTCCACTTT. As protein: CASKRSYNSPLHF.

This sequence joins TRBV19 and TRBJ2-2, with TRBD1 matching 7 bases. V lost 6 bases and J lost 1; bases outside the gene matches: 2. Per the germline V gene, CDR1 is LNHDA and CDR2 is SQIVND (reference sequence). The CDR3 runs to 14 residues. The CDR3 protein is CASRRTGNTGELFF. CDR3 nucleotide sequence: TGTGCCAGTAGGAGGACAGGGAACACCGGGGAGCTGTTTTTT.

The V gene is TRBV15, the J gene TRBJ1-4; no definite D call. Germline CDR1 LNHNV, CDR2 YYDKDF (reference sequence). CDR3 length equals 15 residues. V lost 0 bases to trimming and J lost 7 bases, with 12 bases between them. In nucleotides, the CDR3 is TGTGCCACCAGCAGAGAATCCCTTAGTGGTGAAAAACTGTTTTTT. This translates into CATSRESLSGEKLFF.

V gene TRBV10-1 combines with J gene TRBJ2-3; TRBD1 matches at 7 bases. V gave up 4 bases and J gave up 4 bases; unmatched junction bases: 5. Germline CDR1 WNHNN, CDR2 SYGVQD (reference sequence). This CDR3 is 14 amino acids long. The CDR3 sequence is CASSGGTASDTQYF. For the CDR3, the DNA is TGCGCCAGCAGTGGGGGGACAGCTTCAGATACGCAGTATTTT.

This chain connects TRBV5-1 to TRBJ2-5, with D unclear. The V end was cut by 4 bases, the J end by 1 base, with 11 bases between. This CDR3 is built from 14 residues. CDR1 SGHRS and CDR2 YFSETQ come from the germline V gene. The CDR3 here is CASSKTVLQETQYF. CDR3 coding DNA: TGCGCCAGCAGCAAAACAGTACTCCAAGAGACCCAGTACTTC.

The chain joins TRBV7-6 to TRBJ2-3; tentatively, D is TRBD2 (5 bases). Trimming cost V 2 bases and J 2 bases, with 17 bases left between them. Germline values: CDR1 SGHVS, CDR2 FNYEAQ. This CDR3 has 17 residues. The CDR3 DNA is TGTGCCAGCAGCTTAACGAGGTCGGCGGGCATCACAGATACGCAGTATTTT. Its translation: CASSLTRSAGITDTQYF.

The chain couples TRBV6-5 to TRBJ1-2; 8 bases align to TRBD1. The CDR3 runs 12 residues. J gave up 4 bases and V 6 bases, and 1 base lay outside the gene matches. Germline lookup yields CDR1 MNHEY and CDR2 SVGAGI. The CDR3 coding sequence is TGTGCCAGCAGAGGGACAGGCTATGGCTACACCTTC. Translation: CASRGTGYGYTF.

The gene calls are TRBV2 and TRBJ1-1; possible D gene TRBD1, 5 bases. Germline lookup yields CDR1 SNHLY and CDR2 FYNNEI. Trimming cost V 7 bases and J 1 base, with 10 bases left between them. The CDR3 has 13 amino acids. CDR3 in DNA: TGTGCCAGCACCCGGGGGAGGAACACTGAAGCTTTCTTT. The encoded protein is CASTRGRNTEAFF.

The rearrangement uses TRBV30 and TRBJ1-1; D not certain. Trimming took 3 bases from V and 8 from J, leaving 10 bases between them. There are 11 residues in the CDR3. Germline-derived CDR1 and CDR2 are GTSNPN and SVGIG (reference sequence). CDR3 residues: CAWRGPIEAFF. The DNA of the CDR3 is TGTGCCTGGAGAGGGCCAATAGAAGCTTTCTTT.